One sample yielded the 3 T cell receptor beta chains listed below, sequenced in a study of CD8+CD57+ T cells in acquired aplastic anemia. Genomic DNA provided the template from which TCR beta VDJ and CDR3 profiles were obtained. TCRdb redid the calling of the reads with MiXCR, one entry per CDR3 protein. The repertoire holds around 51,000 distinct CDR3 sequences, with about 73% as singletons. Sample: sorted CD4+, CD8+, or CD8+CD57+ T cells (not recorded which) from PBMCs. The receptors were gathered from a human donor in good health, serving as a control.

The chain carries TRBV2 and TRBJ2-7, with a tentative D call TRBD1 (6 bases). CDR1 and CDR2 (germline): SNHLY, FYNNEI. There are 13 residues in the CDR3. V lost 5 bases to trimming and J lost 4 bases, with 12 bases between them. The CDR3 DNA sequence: TGTGCCAGCAGTTACTCCCAGGGGTACGAGCAGTACTTC. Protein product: CASSYSQGYEQYF.

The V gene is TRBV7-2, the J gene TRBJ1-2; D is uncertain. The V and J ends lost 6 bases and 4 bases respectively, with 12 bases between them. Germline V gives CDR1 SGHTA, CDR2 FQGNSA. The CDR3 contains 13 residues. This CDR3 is CASSQNGIYGYTF. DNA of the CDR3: TGTGCCAGCAGTCAAAATGGGATCTATGGCTACACCTTC.

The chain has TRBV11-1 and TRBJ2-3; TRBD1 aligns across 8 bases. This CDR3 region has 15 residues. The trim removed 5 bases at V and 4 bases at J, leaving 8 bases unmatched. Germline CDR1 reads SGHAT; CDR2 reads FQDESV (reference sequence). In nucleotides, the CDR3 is TGTGCCAGCAGCCCCGGACAGGGCTTGGCAGATACGCAGTATTTT. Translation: CASSPGQGLADTQYF.